The 14 T cell receptor beta chains given below trace back to one sample, sequenced in a study of T cells in Graves' hyperthyroidism and ophthalmopathy. RNA transcripts provided the source from which TCR beta CDR3 regions were amplified. An initial round of RT-PCR targeting the TCR CDR3 relied on the HTBI primer set. TCRdb ran MiXCR on the multiplex PCR reads and lists one entry per CDR3 protein. Counted here are some 650,000 distinct CDR3 sequences, approximately 15% occurring once; the ten biggest clones make up approximately 3.5%. The specimen was blood. Receptors originate from a woman in her 40s with Graves' ophthalmopathy.

V and J are TRBV19 and TRBJ2-1; TRBD2 matches 8 bases. Germline CDR1 is LNHDA and CDR2 is SQIVND (reference sequence). The V and J ends lost 4 bases and 1 base, in that order; junction bases with no gene match: 9. The CDR3 consists of 17 residues. This chain's CDR3 is CASSTPAGGASYNEQFF. In nucleotides, the CDR3 is TGTGCCAGTAGTACCCCGGCCGGGGGGGCTTCCTACAATGAGCAGTTCTTC.

This clonotype was seen only a few times. The rearrangement uses TRBV5-1 and TRBJ1-1; D is unclear. From germline, CDR1 is SGHRS and CDR2 YFSETQ. The CDR3 is 16 residues long. Deletions cut 5 bases from V and 2 bases from J, with 19 bases between. The CDR3 spells CASRPANRSSNTEAFF. The CDR3 coding sequence is TGCGCCAGCAGACCTGCTAATCGGTCAAGCAACACTGAAGCTTTCTTT.

This clonotype was found many times. The gene calls are TRBV20-1 and TRBJ2-1, with D hard to call. The CDR3 is 14 amino acids. V dropped 1 base and J dropped 0 bases, with 7 bases sitting between them. In germline, CDR1 is DFQATT, CDR2 SNEGSKA (reference sequence). CDR3 residues: CSARGKSSYNEQFF. Here the CDR3 DNA reads TGCAGTGCTAGAGGGAAGAGCTCCTACAATGAGCAGTTCTTC.

In its sample, this clonotype was seen many times. V gene TRBV12-3 or TRBV12-4 combines with J gene TRBJ1-1; possible D gene TRBD1, 6 bases. This CDR3 region has 13 residues. Trimming pared 6 bases from V and 10 bases from J, leaving 18 bases between. The CDR3 DNA is TGTGCCAGCAGGCTTACAGGGTTAGGTAGAGCTTTCTTT. It yields the protein CASRLTGLGRAFF.

This clonotype was picked up many times. The chain is built from TRBV28 and TRBJ2-3; 7 nucleotides agree with TRBD1. J was trimmed by 1 base and V by 7 bases; bases with no gene match: 17. The germline V gene has CDR1 MDHEN and CDR2 SYDVKM. CDR3 size: 18 residues. CDR3 DNA sequence: TGTGCCAGCAACCCCCTCCTCCCCCAGGGGGTCCGCACAGATACGCAGTATTTT. Residues: CASNPLLPQGVRTDTQYF.

This clonotype was counted ten times or more. This chain connects TRBV2 to TRBJ2-1; TRBD2 matches at 7 bases. This CDR3 spans 11 amino acids. CDR1 is SNHLY and CDR2 is FYNNEI in the germline V gene. J was trimmed by 13 bases and V by 5 bases; bases with no gene match: 5. CDR3 sequence reads: CASSRAGRQFF. The CDR3 DNA reads TGTGCCAGCAGTAGAGCGGGGAGACAGTTCTTC.

This clonotype was found many times. This chain uses TRBV7-3 with TRBJ2-1; 10 bases are shared with TRBD1. Germline lookup yields CDR1 SGHTA and CDR2 FQGTGA. The length of the CDR3 is 17 residues. The V segment lost 4 bases and the J segment 8 bases; nucleotides outside the gene matches: 14. As DNA, the CDR3 is TGTGCCAGCAGCTGGACGGGCGGGACAGGGGTCCAATATGAGCAGTTCTTC. Its translation is CASSWTGGTGVQYEQFF.

This clonotype was picked up many times. The chain joins TRBV28 to TRBJ2-5; TRBD1 aligns across 7 bases. This CDR3 region has 13 residues. Germline trimming cut 8 bases from V and 1 base from J; bases unmatched to any gene: 4. CDR1 and CDR2 (germline): MDHEN, SYDVKM. CDR3 protein: CASRDRAQETQYF. Written as DNA, the CDR3 is TGTGCCAGCCGGGACAGAGCCCAAGAGACCCAGTACTTC.

This sequence joins TRBV20-1 and TRBJ1-6, with 8 nucleotides matching TRBD1. CDR3 length: 13 residues. Germline V gives CDR1 DFQATT, CDR2 SNEGSKA (reference sequence). V dropped 3 bases and J dropped 9; count of bases not matched to a gene: 4. The CDR3 sequence: CSASSGGGSPLHF. The CDR3 bases are TGCAGTGCTAGTTCAGGGGGCGGTTCACCCCTCCACTTT.

This clonotype was recorded at least ten times. The chain employs TRBV20-1 and TRBJ2-7; 7 bases fit TRBD1. The CDR3 spans 16 residues. CDR1 and CDR2 (germline): DFQATT, SNEGSKA (reference sequence). The J segment lost 3 bases and the V segment lost 0 bases, leaving 11 bases of the junction unmatched. The CDR3 region is CSARDSTGQFDYEQYF. DNA for the CDR3: TGCAGTGCTAGAGATAGCACGGGACAGTTCGACTACGAGCAGTACTTC.

V usage is TRBV7-9 and J usage is TRBJ2-2, with D possibly matching TRBD1 (6 bases). The CDR3 is 14 residues long. Germline-derived CDR1 and CDR2 are SEHNR and FQNEAQ (reference sequence). The V end lost 4 bases, the J end lost 7 bases, and 13 bases lay between the germline ends. The CDR3 DNA reads as TGTGCCAGCAGCTCAGCTACAGGGAACGGGGAGCTGTTTTTT. Amino acids: CASSSATGNGELFF.

The sample holds a few counts of this clonotype. The chain couples TRBV20-1 to TRBJ2-5, with 8 bases lining up with TRBD2. With 6 bases clipped from V and 2 bases from J, the junction kept 17 bases outside the gene matches. The germline CDR1 and CDR2 sequences are DFQATT and SNEGSKA (reference sequence). The length of the CDR3 is 17 residues. The CDR3, as DNA: TGCAGTGCGCGGAGGGTCCTTATAGCGGGGCAACAAGAGACCCAGTACTTC. It specifies CSARRVLIAGQQETQYF.

The chain uses TRBV10-3 and TRBJ1-2; weak D call: TRBD1 (5 bases). Trimming pared 0 bases from V and 1 base from J, leaving 9 bases between. This CDR3 region has 15 residues. Looked up from germline, CDR1 is ENHRY and CDR2 is SYGVKD. The CDR3 bases are TGTGCCATCAGTGAGTCGGTCAGGGATAACTATGGCTACACCTTC. This codes for CAISESVRDNYGYTF.

This clonotype was observed many times. V gene TRBV3-1 combines with J gene TRBJ1-1; TRBD1 is a possible D gene (5 bases). This CDR3 is built from 16 residues. Germline V gene sequence: CDR1 LGHDT, CDR2 YNNKEL (reference sequence). V was pared by 0 bases and J by 2 bases, with 13 bases between. The CDR3 sequence is CASSQEWGGLNTEAFF. In DNA, the CDR3 is TGTGCCAGCAGCCAAGAATGGGGGGGTCTTAACACTGAAGCTTTCTTT.